One T cell receptor beta chain is described in this entry. This sample stems from a study of blood T cell repertoires in COVID-19. Recruits, aged roughly 18 to 95 years, lived in approximately 26 US areas. Clinical histories supplied by participants themselves formed the basis of cohort assignment. The CDR3 consists of 14 residues. Trimming took 11 bases from V and 4 from J, leaving 20 bases between them. Germline values: CDR1 MNHNY, CDR2 SVGAGI (reference sequence). Generated by immunoSEQ multiplex PCR, the TCRdb table keeps only in-frame clones and is missing some. The sample holds a few hundred thousand clones; approximately 86% are singletons and the top ten take 3% to 4%.

This receptor was taken from a woman in her thirties or forties with acute COVID-19. The source material was PBMCs or T cells enriched from blood (not recorded which). This chain connects TRBV6-6 to TRBJ1-2, with D perhaps matching TRBD1 (5 bases). The CDR3, as DNA: TGTGCCGTGCGACGGGGGTCTCCATTCTATGGCTACACCTTC. The encoded protein is CAVRRGSPFYGYTF.